The 20 T cell receptor beta chains presented below share a single source sample, sequenced in a study of cytomegalovirus exposure and HLA in healthy donors. 60 Vbeta and 13 Jbeta primers were used in PCR. The protocol was immunoSEQ multiplex PCR, while the TCRdb copy is restricted to in-frame clones and leaves out a portion. Of 100,000 to 150,000 clones detected, roughly 78% appear once; the ten largest clones hold over 2%. The source material was PBMCs. The receptors come from a man aged 25 to 40 in good health and CMV-seronegative.

Only one count was recorded for this clone. The chain joins TRBV19 to TRBJ2-7; 7 nucleotides line up with TRBD1. The CDR3 runs to 15 residues. With 6 bases clipped from V and 2 bases from J, the junction kept 10 bases outside the gene matches. Per germline, CDR1 LNHDA and CDR2 SQIVND (reference sequence). CDR3 residues: CASSSWGQMAYEQYF. The DNA for the CDR3 is TGTGCCAGTAGCTCGTGGGGACAGATGGCCTACGAGCAGTACTTC.

This rearrangement joins TRBV7-9 to TRBJ2-1; D gene uncertain. Germline V gives CDR1 SEHNR, CDR2 FQNEAQ (reference sequence). The CDR3 has 13 amino acids. Trimming pared 3 bases from V and 6 bases from J, leaving 9 bases between. The CDR3 region is CASSLSPSNEQFF. The CDR3 bases are TGTGCCAGCAGCTTGTCCCCGAGCAATGAGCAGTTCTTC.

In DNA form, the CDR3 reads TGTGCCATCGCGGCTAGCGGGACTGGGGCCAACGTCCTGACTTTC. Its protein product is CAIAASGTGANVLTF. The V call is TRBV10-3, the J call TRBJ2-6; TRBD2 agrees at 9 bases. This CDR3 is 15 amino acids long. The V gene's germline CDR1 is ENHRY and CDR2 SYGVKD. V trimming: 8 bases; J trimming: 2 bases; junction bases outside the gene matches: 4.

This rearrangement joins TRBV5-1 to TRBJ1-1; D is uncertain. This CDR3 is 13 amino acids long. The V and J ends lost 5 bases and 1 base respectively, with 9 bases between them. Germline values: CDR1 SGHRS, CDR2 YFSETQ. The CDR3 here is CASREGSNTEAFF. The CDR3 DNA reads as TGCGCCAGCAGGGAGGGATCGAACACTGAAGCTTTCTTT.

V usage is TRBV7-9 and J usage is TRBJ1-1; D perhaps matches TRBD1 (5 bases). The CDR3 is 12 amino acids. The V and J ends lost 4 bases and 5 bases respectively, with 8 bases between them. Per the germline V gene, CDR1 is SEHNR and CDR2 is FQNEAQ (reference sequence). The DNA of the CDR3 is TGTGCCAGCAGCTCACGGGGGACTGAAGCTTTCTTT. This sequence encodes CASSSRGTEAFF.

Comments on this clone: One end of the junction fails to match germline, which may point to a read error. J is TRBJ2-3 and V is TRBV5-1; weak D call: TRBD2 (5 bases). Looked up from germline, CDR1 is SGHRS and CDR2 is YFSETQ. The CDR3 has 13 residues. DNA of the CDR3: TGCGCCAGCAGCTTTGCTAGCACAGATATGCAGTATTTT. Translated, it gives CASSFASTDMQYF.

The chain couples TRBV11-1 to TRBJ2-1; 7 positions match TRBD2. CDR3 length: 15 amino acids. V lost 1 base to trimming and J lost 6 bases; unmatched junction nucleotides: 6. Looked up from germline, CDR1 is SGHAT and CDR2 is FQDESV (reference sequence). The CDR3 bases are TGTGCCAGCAGCTTAGTTTTTGGCGGGAGCAATGAGCAGTTCTTC. This translates into CASSLVFGGSNEQFF.

This clone was picked up a small number of times. The V call is TRBV6-5, the J call TRBJ1-1; 8 bases line up with TRBD1. J lost 4 bases, V lost 6 bases, and 10 bases had no gene match. CDR1 MNHEY and CDR2 SVGAGI come from the germline V gene. The CDR3 contains 15 residues. The chain's CDR3 is CASRRDRGWGTEAFF. In nucleotides, the CDR3 is TGTGCCAGCAGGCGTGACAGGGGTTGGGGCACTGAAGCTTTCTTT.

The chain combines TRBV9 with TRBJ2-1; D remains ambiguous. Germline CDR1 and CDR2: SGDLS and YYNGEE. V was clipped by 4 bases and J by 6 bases, with 5 bases between them. This CDR3 comprises 11 residues. CDR3 nucleotides: TGTGCCAGCAGCCTTAGCAATGAGCAGTTCTTC. Encoded protein: CASSLSNEQFF.

The rearrangement uses TRBV28 and TRBJ1-1, with TRBD1 as a possible D gene (6 bases). Trimming removed 7 bases from V and 3 bases from J, with 12 bases in between. Germline V gene sequence: CDR1 MDHEN, CDR2 SYDVKM. The CDR3 loop spans 13 amino acids. DNA for the CDR3: TGTGCCAGCACCCAGGGGCGAGACACTGAAGCTTTCTTT. Translating it yields CASTQGRDTEAFF. The complete variable domain, with remaining parts taken from reference TRBV28 and TRBJ1-1, reads DVKVTQSSRYLVKRTGEKVFLECVQDMDHENMFWYRQDPGLGLRLIYFSYDVKMKEKGDIPEGYSVSREKKERFSLILESASTNQTSMYLCASTQGRDTEAFFGQGTRLTVV.

The J gene is TRBJ1-3, the V gene TRBV29-1; a possible D gene is TRBD1 (6 bases). Trimming removed 4 bases from V and 0 bases from J, with 16 bases in between. The CDR3 extends over 16 amino acids. Germline V lookup: CDR1 SQVTM, CDR2 ANQGSEA. DNA of the CDR3: TGCAGCGTTGGGGTCCCACAGGGCCACTCTGGAAACACCATATATTTT. Amino acids: CSVGVPQGHSGNTIYF.

This rearrangement joins TRBV13 to TRBJ1-2; D is perhaps TRBD1 (5 bases). Germline V gene data show CDR1 as PRHDT and CDR2 as FYEKMQ (reference sequence). The CDR3 totals 16 residues. V lost 3 bases to trimming and J lost 8 bases, with 22 bases between them. In nucleotides, the CDR3 is TGTGCCAGCAGCTTTAGGCGAGGGAGGGGTGGTGAGGGCTACACCTTC. It encodes CASSFRRGRGGEGYTF. The entire variable domain, with the rest obtained from reference TRBV13 and TRBJ1-2, is as follows: AAGVIQSPRHLIKEKRETATLKCYPIPRHDTVYWYQQGPGQDPQFLISFYEKMQSDKGSIPDRFSAQQFSDYHSELNMSSLELGDSALYFCASSFRRGRGGEGYTFGSGTRLTVV.

Written as DNA, the CDR3 is TGTGCCATCAGTGAGATGGCTTTGAGCTCGCGGTCCCAGTACTTC. It codes for CAISEMALSSRSQYF. The V gene is TRBV10-3, the J gene TRBJ2-5; no clear D. V lost 2 bases, J lost 9 bases, and 19 bases lay in between. The CDR3 has 15 amino acids. From germline, CDR1 is ENHRY and CDR2 SYGVKD.

The rearrangement joins TRBV19 to TRBJ2-1; 9 bases are a match to TRBD1. Per the germline V gene, CDR1 is LNHDA and CDR2 is SQIVND (reference sequence). CDR3 length: 16 residues. The J segment lost 4 bases and the V segment lost 5 bases, leaving 9 bases of the junction unmatched. The CDR3 bases are TGTGCCAGTAGTCCCTTATGGGACAGGGTGTACAATGAGCAGTTCTTC. This sequence encodes CASSPLWDRVYNEQFF.

This clone was seen more than once but under ten times. V and J are TRBV30 and TRBJ1-4; no clear D gene. The CDR3 is 14 amino acids. Germline lookup yields CDR1 GTSNPN and CDR2 SVGIG (reference sequence). Trimming removed 0 bases at V and 3 bases at J, with 8 bases between. The CDR3 loop is CAWSVGGANEKLFF. CDR3 coding DNA: TGTGCCTGGAGTGTTGGCGGGGCTAATGAAAAACTGTTTTTT.

The rearrangement joins TRBV2 to TRBJ2-1; D uncertain. V lost 0 bases and J 6 bases, leaving 15 bases between the germline ends. CDR1 is SNHLY, CDR2 FYNNEI, per germline. This CDR3 region has 16 residues. CDR3 nucleotide sequence: TGTGCCAGCAGTGAAGCGCTAGTTTTGCCCTTCAATGAGCAGTTCTTC. It yields the protein CASSEALVLPFNEQFF. The full variable domain, with the rest looked up from reference TRBV2 and TRBJ2-1, is EPEVTQTPSHQVTQMGQEVILRCVPISNHLYFYWYRQILGQKVEFLVSFYNNEISEKSEIFDDQFSVERPDGSNFTLKIRSTKLEDSAMYFCASSEALVLPFNEQFFGPGTRLTVL.

V is TRBV6-1 and J is TRBJ2-7, with TRBD2 identical over 9 bases. There are 16 residues in the CDR3. Germline values: CDR1 MNHNS, CDR2 SASEGT. J lost 2 bases, V lost 2 bases, and 7 bases had no gene match. This CDR3 is CASSESLAGNPYEQYF. The CDR3 DNA follows: TGTGCCAGCAGTGAATCTCTAGCGGGGAATCCCTACGAGCAGTACTTC.

CDR3 in DNA: TGTGCCAGTAGTGGACTAGGATCAGAGACCCAGTACTTC. Translated, it gives CASSGLGSETQYF. The rearrangement links TRBV19 to TRBJ2-5; the match to TRBD2 covers 7 bases. Trimming cost V 5 bases and J 4 bases; bases outside gene matches: 4. This CDR3 comprises 13 residues. Germline V gives CDR1 LNHDA, CDR2 SQIVND (reference sequence).

The chain couples TRBV7-9 to TRBJ2-3, with 10 positions matching TRBD2. CDR1 and CDR2 from the germline V gene are SEHNR and FQNEAQ (reference sequence). After removal of 3 bases from V and 3 bases from J, the junction contained 3 bases not matched to a gene. CDR3 length: 15 residues. CDR3 sequence reads: CASSFLAGETDTQYF. CDR3 nucleotides: TGTGCCAGCAGCTTTCTAGCGGGAGAAACAGATACGCAGTATTTT.

The V call is TRBV19, the J call TRBJ2-7, with D tentatively TRBD1 (6 bases). The germline V and J ends were trimmed by 6 bases and 0 bases, with 12 bases remaining between them. This CDR3 is built from 14 residues. Germline lookup yields CDR1 LNHDA and CDR2 SQIVND (reference sequence). CDR3 DNA: TGTGCCAGTAGAATGACAGGAGGCTCCTACGAGCAGTACTTC. This gives the protein CASRMTGGSYEQYF.